These T cell receptor beta chains were read from a single sample in a study of CD8+CD57+ T cells in acquired aplastic anemia. TCRdb ran MiXCR on the reads and lists one entry per CDR3 protein. The profile shows about 180,000 distinct CDR3 sequences, 40% to 50% of them singletons. Sequenced input: sorted CD4+, CD8+, or CD8+CD57+ T cells (not recorded which) from PBMCs. Every receptor here comes from a human donor in good health. CDR3s include the opening cysteine and the closing phenylalanine or tryptophan. Fields, in order: CDR3 length, clone size, D gene, J gene, V gene, CDR3 protein, CDR3 DNA. A D gene is named only where the DNA matches it firmly. Rows give clone size only sometimes, using once, few, many, or a class for an expanded clone.

length: 15
size: NA
D: TRBD1
J: TRBJ2-2
V: TRBV29-1
CDR3: CSVEGAGGDTGELFF
DNA: TGCAGCGTTGAAGGAGCAGGGGGCGACACCGGGGAGCTGTTTTTT

length: 15
size: NA
D: NA
J: TRBJ2-7
V: TRBV15
CDR3: CATSGGRDSSYEQYF
DNA: TGTGCCACCAGCGGGGGGAGGGACAGCTCCTACGAGCAGTACTTC

length: 13
size: NA
D: NA
J: TRBJ2-5
V: TRBV29-1
CDR3: CSVANRVGETQYF
DNA: TGCAGCGTCGCTAACAGGGTCGGGGAGACCCAGTACTTC

length: 14
size: many
D: NA
J: TRBJ2-5
V: TRBV20-1
CDR3: CSAVRGEFRETQYF
DNA: TGCAGTGCTGTAAGGGGGGAGTTCCGAGAGACCCAGTACTTC

length: 14
size: many
D: TRBD1
J: TRBJ2-6
V: TRBV12-3/TRBV12-4
CDR3: CASSGTAGANVLTF
DNA: TGTGCCAGCAGTGGGACAGCTGGGGCCAACGTCCTGACTTTC

length: 15
size: NA
D: TRBD1
J: TRBJ2-7
V: TRBV7-3
CDR3: CASSWAGQDLYEQYF
DNA: TGTGCCAGCAGCTGGGCGGGACAGGACCTTTACGAGCAGTACTTC

length: 17
size: NA
D: TRBD2
J: TRBJ2-7
V: TRBV19
CDR3: CASSIASSGSRRYEQYF
DNA: TGTGCCAGTAGTATAGCTTCTAGCGGGAGTAGAAGGTACGAGCAGTACTTC

length: 12
size: NA
D: NA
J: TRBJ2-7
V: TRBV25-1
CDR3: CASSGGTSEQYF
DNA: TGTGCCAGCAGTGGAGGGACTTCCGAGCAGTACTTC

length: 15
size: NA
D: TRBD1
J: TRBJ1-2
V: TRBV19
CDR3: CASRSAGTGGRGYTF
DNA: TGTGCCAGTCGTTCCGCCGGGACAGGGGGCCGGGGCTACACCTTC

length: 15
size: NA
D: TRBD1
J: TRBJ2-7
V: TRBV12-3/TRBV12-4
CDR3: CASSYGTGSSYEQYF
DNA: TGTGCCAGCAGTTACGGGACAGGGAGCTCCTACGAGCAGTACTTC

length: 14
size: many
D: NA
J: TRBJ1-2
V: TRBV12-3/TRBV12-4
CDR3: CASSSRGLNYGYTF
DNA: TGTGCCAGCAGTTCCCGGGGACTGAACTATGGCTACACCTTC

length: 14
size: few
D: NA
J: TRBJ2-7
V: TRBV18
CDR3: CASSPTETSYEQYF
DNA: TGTGCCAGCTCACCTACAGAAACTTCCTACGAGCAGTACTTC

length: 15
size: few
D: NA
J: TRBJ2-7
V: TRBV15
CDR3: CATSSPTGSGFEQYF
DNA: TGTGCCACCAGCAGTCCCACGGGGTCTGGGTTCGAGCAGTACTTC

length: 15
size: NA
D: NA
J: TRBJ1-1
V: TRBV7-2
CDR3: CASLQWGWRNTEAFF
DNA: TGTGCCAGCCTTCAATGGGGTTGGCGAAACACTGAAGCTTTCTTT

length: 12
size: NA
D: TRBD1
J: TRBJ1-2
V: TRBV7-3
CDR3: CASRTGVYGYTF
DNA: TGTGCCAGCAGGACAGGGGTCTATGGCTACACCTTC

length: 13
size: few
D: NA
J: TRBJ1-2
V: TRBV5-5
CDR3: CASSLDEGYGYTF
DNA: TGTGCCAGCAGCTTGGATGAGGGGTATGGCTACACCTTC

length: 15
size: NA
D: TRBD1
J: TRBJ1-1
V: TRBV29-1
CDR3: CSVQGAKLMNTEAFF
DNA: TGCAGCGTTCAGGGGGCAAAACTCATGAACACTGAAGCTTTCTTT

length: 16
size: NA
D: TRBD2
J: TRBJ2-1
V: TRBV27
CDR3: CASSFGLASSYNEQFF
DNA: TGTGCCAGCAGTTTTGGACTAGCGAGCTCCTACAATGAGCAGTTCTTC

length: 17
size: NA
D: TRBD1
J: TRBJ2-5
V: TRBV10-3
CDR3: CASSLPGTGEQGVTQYF
DNA: TGTGCCAGCAGCCTACCGGGGACAGGGGAACAGGGGGTCACCCAGTACTTC

length: 13
size: few
D: TRBD2
J: TRBJ2-2
V: TRBV18
CDR3: CASSQRGSGELFF
DNA: TGTGCCAGCTCCCAGCGGGGATCCGGGGAGCTGTTTTTT

length: 13
size: NA
D: NA
J: TRBJ1-4
V: TRBV20-1
CDR3: CSARGGTNEKLFF
DNA: TGCAGTGCTAGAGGGGGCACTAATGAAAAACTGTTTTTT

length: 14
size: NA
D: NA
J: TRBJ1-2
V: TRBV7-2
CDR3: CASSLETGGRGYTF
DNA: TGTGCCAGCAGCTTAGAGACGGGGGGCCGTGGCTACACCTTC

length: 18
size: NA
D: TRBD2
J: TRBJ2-6
V: TRBV11-1
CDR3: CASSLLAGMHPGANVLTF
DNA: TGTGCCAGCAGTCTTCTAGCGGGGATGCATCCTGGGGCCAACGTCCTGACTTTC

length: 11
size: few
D: NA
J: TRBJ2-7
V: TRBV15
CDR3: CATSNPYEQYF
DNA: TGTGCCACCAGTAATCCCTACGAGCAGTACTTC

length: 15
size: many
D: NA
J: TRBJ2-2
V: TRBV24-1
CDR3: CATSDPGEDTGELFF
DNA: TGTGCCACCAGTGACCCCGGAGAGGACACCGGGGAGCTGTTTTTT

length: 13
size: many
D: NA
J: TRBJ2-7
V: TRBV7-2
CDR3: CASSRVTAYEQYF
DNA: TGTGCCAGCAGCAGGGTGACCGCCTACGAGCAGTACTTC

length: 14
size: NA
D: NA
J: TRBJ2-2
V: TRBV19
CDR3: CASSVLGLSGELFF
DNA: TGTGCCAGTAGTGTGTTAGGGCTCAGCGGGGAGCTGTTTTTT

length: 15
size: many
D: NA
J: TRBJ1-5
V: TRBV20-1
CDR3: CSARAAEARNQPQHF
DNA: TGCAGTGCTAGAGCAGCCGAGGCGCGCAATCAGCCCCAGCATTTT

length: 17
size: many
D: NA
J: TRBJ2-7
V: TRBV12-3/TRBV12-4
CDR3: CASSFPTGRSTGYEQYF
DNA: TGTGCCAGCAGTTTCCCGACCGGACGGTCCACGGGCTACGAGCAGTACTTC

length: 12
size: few
D: TRBD1
J: TRBJ2-7
V: TRBV29-1
CDR3: CSAIDRAYEQYF
DNA: TGCAGCGCCATAGACAGGGCCTACGAGCAGTACTTC

length: 13
size: NA
D: TRBD1
J: TRBJ2-7
V: TRBV7-3
CDR3: CASSRGPSYEQYF
DNA: TGTGCCAGCAGCAGGGGGCCGTCCTACGAGCAGTACTTC

length: 13
size: few
D: NA
J: TRBJ1-1
V: TRBV7-8
CDR3: CASSSGFYTEAFF
DNA: TGTGCCAGCAGCTCGGGGTTTTACACTGAAGCTTTCTTT

length: 16
size: once
D: TRBD2
J: TRBJ2-1
V: TRBV7-3
CDR3: CASSLTALAGGDEQFF
DNA: TGTGCCAGCAGCTTAACCGCACTAGCGGGAGGTGATGAGCAGTTCTTC

length: 15
size: many
D: TRBD2
J: TRBJ2-5
V: TRBV19
CDR3: CASGSRLAGVETQYF
DNA: TGTGCCAGTGGCAGTCGACTAGCGGGAGTTGAGACCCAGTACTTC

length: 14
size: few
D: NA
J: TRBJ1-4
V: TRBV5-4
CDR3: CASSLGGNNEKLFF
DNA: TGTGCCAGCAGCTTAGGCGGTAATAATGAAAAACTGTTTTTT

length: 15
size: many
D: TRBD2
J: TRBJ2-3
V: TRBV7-9
CDR3: CASSLTSGRADTQYF
DNA: TGTGCCAGCAGCCTGACTAGCGGGAGGGCAGATACGCAGTATTTT

length: 13
size: NA
D: TRBD2
J: TRBJ2-3
V: TRBV10-2
CDR3: CASRGLAGDTQYF
DNA: TGTGCCAGCAGGGGACTAGCGGGGGATACGCAGTATTTT

length: 15
size: many
D: NA
J: TRBJ1-1
V: TRBV20-1
CDR3: CSASHPVQGNTEAFF
DNA: TGCAGTGCTTCCCATCCGGTTCAAGGGAACACTGAAGCTTTCTTT

length: 11
size: many
D: NA
J: TRBJ2-5
V: TRBV20-1
CDR3: CSAGPGETQYF
DNA: TGCAGTGCTGGACCTGGGGAGACCCAGTACTTC

length: 14
size: once
D: NA
J: TRBJ2-7
V: TRBV4-3
CDR3: CASSQFGASYEQYF
DNA: TGCGCCAGCAGCCAGTTTGGAGCCTCCTACGAGCAGTACTTC

length: 14
size: NA
D: TRBD1
J: TRBJ2-5
V: TRBV20-1
CDR3: CSAENPGQSETQYF
DNA: TGCAGTGCAGAAAACCCGGGACAGTCCGAGACCCAGTACTTC